Sequencing of this T cell receptor beta chain was carried out in a study of blood T cells in healthy people across ages. The second PCR ran about 6 to 11 cycles with a sample-barcoded 5' primer and J-beta primers. Each CDR3 protein gets one entry after TCRdb re-called the 5' RACE reads with MiXCR. The repertoire consists of about 670,000 distinct CDR3 sequences, with over 40% occurring once and the leading ten covering roughly 30%. Sequenced sample: blood. This receptor was identified in an elderly man in good health.

The CDR3 DNA reads TGTGCCAGCAGCGGGAGTACTAGCGAGACGTACTTC. Protein product: CASSGSTSETYF. The rearrangement joins TRBV7-2 to TRBJ2-5, with 7 bases fitting TRBD2. Germline V lookup: CDR1 SGHTA, CDR2 FQGNSA. V was clipped by 5 bases and J by 13 bases; unmatched bases: 10. The CDR3 sequence is 12 residues long.